The source of this T cell receptor (beta chain) is a study of lymphopenia after photon versus proton radiotherapy (dated by TCRdb to about 2019). Background for the entire study: The study compared the immunological effects of photon versus proton radiation therapy in patients with gastrointestinal tumors who developed high-grade lymphopenia. The cohort included some 20 patients with gastrointestinal tumors who developed lymphopenia after receiving either photon or proton therapy. The study was designed to characterize how the impact on the immune system differs between the two radiation modalities.

The CDR3 sequence holds 11 residues, the cysteine and phenylalanine included. The CDR3 DNA has 33 bases and is translated from base 1. Trimming at the junction amounts to 9 bases on V and 5 bases on J, and the germline ends lie 11 bases apart. The germline V gene encodes CDR1 SEHNR and CDR2 FQNEAQ (reference sequence). What the study reported, not specific to this receptor: After the lymphocyte count nadir, oligoclonal expansion, especially of CD8+ Temra cells, was observed in photon-treated repertoires, and the drop in diversity was driven by this expansion. Across the cohort, an inverse correlation was found between a larger post-nadir drop in TCR diversity and overall survival time among patients who died. The survival association was assessed only in patients who died, and the authors presented better survival with proton therapy as a possibility rather than a demonstrated result. Relative stability during treatment was observed in proton-treated patients, whereas loss of naive T cells and TCR diversity and gain of effector/memory populations were observed in photon-treated patients.

In the case of this clone: What this receptor recognizes is not known. Within one base of it there is no much larger clone, and no base qualities were kept.

Libraries were built with the immunoSEQ multiplex PCR assay. T cell repertoires were profiled with deep sequencing of rearranged TCR beta loci together with multiparametric flow cytometry. Here the immuneACCESS table is served through TCRdb, limited to in-frame sequences with V and J called. Missing clones are a known gap in these copies; in checked studies unresolved V genes cover under half, and the rest lacks a known reason. Present in this sample are tens of thousands of clones, about four fifths of which were seen just once. The ten largest account for over 1.2% of the sample. The specimen comprised peripheral blood, sampled from a patient treated with proton-based radiotherapy. The TCR sequence derives from a man aged 60 to 75 with pancreatic cancer. The rearranged chain carries TRBV7-9 and TRBJ2-7, with the identity of the D gene unclear. The CDR3 here reads CARRGPHEQYF. The nucleotides are TGTGCCAGACGTGGACCCCACGAGCAGTACTTC.